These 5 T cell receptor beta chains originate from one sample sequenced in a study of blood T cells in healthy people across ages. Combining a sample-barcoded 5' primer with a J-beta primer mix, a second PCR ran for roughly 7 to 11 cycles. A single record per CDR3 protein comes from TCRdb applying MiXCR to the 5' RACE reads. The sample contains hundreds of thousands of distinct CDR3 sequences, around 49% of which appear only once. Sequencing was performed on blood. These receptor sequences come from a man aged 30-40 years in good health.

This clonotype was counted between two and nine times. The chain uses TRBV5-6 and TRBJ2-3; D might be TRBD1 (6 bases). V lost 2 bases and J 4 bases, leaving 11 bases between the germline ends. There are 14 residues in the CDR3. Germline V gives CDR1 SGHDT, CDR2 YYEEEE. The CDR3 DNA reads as TGTGCCAGCAGCTTTGGGGGCCCCGCAGATACGCAGTATTTT. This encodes CASSFGGPADTQYF.

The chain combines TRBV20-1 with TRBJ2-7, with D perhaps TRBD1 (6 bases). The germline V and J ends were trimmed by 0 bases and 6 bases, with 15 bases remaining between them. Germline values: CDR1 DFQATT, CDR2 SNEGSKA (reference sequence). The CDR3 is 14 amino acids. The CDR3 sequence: CSARDKGELGEQYF. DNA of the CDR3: TGCAGTGCTAGAGATAAGGGGGAGCTCGGCGAGCAGTACTTC.

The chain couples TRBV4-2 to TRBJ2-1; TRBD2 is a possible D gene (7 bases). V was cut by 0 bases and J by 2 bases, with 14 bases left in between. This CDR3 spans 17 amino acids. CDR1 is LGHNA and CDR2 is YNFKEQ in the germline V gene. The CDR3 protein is CASSQEMGGGPYNEQFF. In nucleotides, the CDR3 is TGTGCCAGCAGCCAAGAAATGGGGGGGGGCCCCTACAATGAGCAGTTCTTC.

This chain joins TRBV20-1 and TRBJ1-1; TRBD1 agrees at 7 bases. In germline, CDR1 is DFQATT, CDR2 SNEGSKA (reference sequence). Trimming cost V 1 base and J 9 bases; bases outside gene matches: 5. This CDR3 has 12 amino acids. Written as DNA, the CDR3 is TGCAGTGCTAGAGGTGGGACAGACCAAGCTTTCTTT. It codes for CSARGGTDQAFF.

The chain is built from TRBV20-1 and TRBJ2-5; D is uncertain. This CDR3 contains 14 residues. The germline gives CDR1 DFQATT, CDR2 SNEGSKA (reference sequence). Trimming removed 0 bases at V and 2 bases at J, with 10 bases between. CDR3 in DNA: TGCAGTGCTAGAGAGCTGCAGTTTCAAGAGACCCAGTACTTC. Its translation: CSARELQFQETQYF.